These 11 T cell receptor beta chains were all obtained from the same sample, sequenced in a study of blood T cell repertoires in COVID-19. The table came from immunoSEQ multiplex PCR; TCRdb's copy has only in-frame clones and leaves some out. The repertoire consists of 150,000 or so clones, with 80% to 90% occurring once and the leading ten covering 7.2%. Sequencing was done on a sample of peripheral blood. These receptors were taken from a woman between 45 and 60 years old in a cohort sampled during active or convalescent COVID-19.

The chain recombines TRBV7-2 with TRBJ1-1; possible D gene TRBD1, 5 bases. CDR1 is SGHTA and CDR2 is FQGNSA in the germline V gene. The CDR3 is 15 amino acids. The ends were cut back, 5 bases at V and 8 bases at J, with 21 bases in the middle. The CDR3 bases are TGTGCCAGCAGCCGGGCCGACAGCGTTAGAACAGAAGCTTTCTTT. Its protein is CASSRADSVRTEAFF.

This clone was seen more than once but under ten times. The chain recombines TRBV4-1 with TRBJ2-1; 10 bases align to TRBD1. The CDR3 covers 14 residues. The junction had 0 bases not matched to a gene; V was cut back by 5 bases and J by 2 bases. The V gene's germline CDR1 is MGHRA and CDR2 YSYEKL. This CDR3 is CASSGTGAYNEQFF. The CDR3 nucleotides read TGCGCCAGCAGCGGGACAGGGGCCTACAATGAGCAGTTCTTC.

The chain combines TRBV19 with TRBJ1-5; TRBD1 aligns across 11 bases. The CDR3 extends over 18 amino acids. V shed 3 bases, J shed 0 bases, and the junction held 7 bases outside the gene matches. The V gene's germline CDR1 is LNHDA and CDR2 SQIVND (reference sequence). CDR3 sequence reads: CASSIRTGGRYSNQPQHF. The CDR3 DNA sequence: TGTGCCAGTAGTATCAGGACAGGGGGCAGATATAGCAATCAGCCCCAGCATTTT.

The sample holds a few counts of this clone. V is TRBV7-9 and J is TRBJ1-1; perhaps TRBD1 as D (6 bases). Germline V gene lookup returns CDR1 SEHNR and CDR2 FQNEAQ (reference sequence). The CDR3 totals 13 residues. Trimming took 1 base from V and 6 from J, leaving 9 bases between them. CDR3 loop: CASSLGGPSEAFF. CDR3 nucleotides: TGTGCCAGCAGCTTAGGGGGGCCGTCTGAAGCTTTCTTT. The full variable domain, completed using reference TRBV7-9 and TRBJ1-1, is DTGVSQNPRHKITKRGQNVTFRCDPISEHNRLYWYRQTLGQGPEFLTYFQNEAQLEKSRLLSDRFSAERPKGSFSTLEIQRTEQGDSAMYLCASSLGGPSEAFFGQGTRLTVV.

This clone was picked up one time. Other DNA sequences in the sample encode the same CDR3. The V call is TRBV9, the J call TRBJ2-5, with 9 positions matching TRBD2. Unmatched junction bases numbered 13, after V lost 0 bases and J lost 7 bases. Germline CDR1 is SGDLS and CDR2 is YYNGEE. CDR3 length: 17 amino acids. CDR3 sequence: CASSVGSSGGPGGTQYF. The CDR3 DNA follows: TGTGCCAGCAGCGTAGGGAGTAGCGGGGGCCCGGGGGGGACCCAGTACTTC.

The genes are TRBV6-6 and TRBJ1-5, with 10 bases lining up with TRBD1. V shed 5 bases and J 6 bases; nucleotides not matched to a gene: 7. Looked up from germline, CDR1 is MNHNY and CDR2 is SVGAGI (reference sequence). This CDR3 has 15 residues. The CDR3, as DNA: TGTGCCAGCAGTCAAGGACAGGGGGGGCGTCAGCCCCAGCATTTT. Its translation is CASSQGQGGRQPQHF.

V and J are TRBV19 and TRBJ2-2; 12 positions match TRBD2. Trimming removed 3 bases from V and 5 bases from J; junction bases left unmatched: 7. The CDR3 is 17 residues long. The V gene's germline CDR1 is LNHDA and CDR2 SQIVND (reference sequence). DNA of the CDR3: TGTGCCAGTAGTATCCCTAGCGGGGGGGTTATTACCGGGGAGCTGTTTTTT. Its translation is CASSIPSGGVITGELFF.

The V and J genes are TRBV24-1 and TRBJ2-7; 11 nucleotides line up with TRBD1. The CDR3 extends over 13 amino acids. With 9 bases clipped from V and 7 bases from J, the junction kept 7 bases outside the gene matches. The germline V gene has CDR1 KGHDR and CDR2 SFDVKD. The CDR3 DNA is TGTGCCACCGAGGGACAGGGGGAATTGGAGCAGTACTTC. Its translation: CATEGQGELEQYF.

This clone came up many times. CDR3: CAWSTGSPRNSPLHF. CDR3 DNA: TGTGCCTGGAGCACAGGGTCCCCTCGGAATTCACCCCTCCACTTT. This chain connects TRBV30 to TRBJ1-6; D perhaps matches TRBD1 (6 bases). CDR3 length equals 15 residues. Trimming pared 3 bases from V and 7 bases from J, leaving 16 bases between. Germline loops: CDR1 GTSNPN, CDR2 SVGIG (reference sequence).

The chain uses TRBV9 and TRBJ2-5, with D perhaps matching TRBD2 (6 bases). V was shortened by 3 bases and J by 4 bases, with 16 bases between the two germline ends. The CDR3 runs 15 residues. Per the germline V gene, CDR1 is SGDLS and CDR2 is YYNGEE. CDR3 sequence: CASSASGTPLETQYF. The CDR3 DNA follows: TGTGCCAGCAGCGCCTCCGGGACTCCTCTAGAGACCCAGTACTTC.

This clone was detected only a few times. This chain uses TRBV29-1 with TRBJ1-1; TRBD1 matches 8 bases. The CDR3 length is 16 residues. Germline loops: CDR1 SQVTM, CDR2 ANQGSEA. J lost 7 bases, V lost 8 bases, and 21 bases had no gene match. The CDR3 reads CSNGVDRGGVLVEAFF. The CDR3 DNA sequence: TGCAGCAACGGGGTAGACAGGGGTGGCGTTTTGGTTGAAGCTTTCTTT. Looking up the rest from reference TRBV29-1 and TRBJ1-1 gives the full variable domain: SAVISQKPSRDICQRGTSLTIQCQVDSQVTMMFWYRQQPGQSLTLIATANQGSEATYESGFVIDKFPISRPNLTFSTLTVSNMSPEDSSIYLCSNGVDRGGVLVEAFFGQGTRLTVV.